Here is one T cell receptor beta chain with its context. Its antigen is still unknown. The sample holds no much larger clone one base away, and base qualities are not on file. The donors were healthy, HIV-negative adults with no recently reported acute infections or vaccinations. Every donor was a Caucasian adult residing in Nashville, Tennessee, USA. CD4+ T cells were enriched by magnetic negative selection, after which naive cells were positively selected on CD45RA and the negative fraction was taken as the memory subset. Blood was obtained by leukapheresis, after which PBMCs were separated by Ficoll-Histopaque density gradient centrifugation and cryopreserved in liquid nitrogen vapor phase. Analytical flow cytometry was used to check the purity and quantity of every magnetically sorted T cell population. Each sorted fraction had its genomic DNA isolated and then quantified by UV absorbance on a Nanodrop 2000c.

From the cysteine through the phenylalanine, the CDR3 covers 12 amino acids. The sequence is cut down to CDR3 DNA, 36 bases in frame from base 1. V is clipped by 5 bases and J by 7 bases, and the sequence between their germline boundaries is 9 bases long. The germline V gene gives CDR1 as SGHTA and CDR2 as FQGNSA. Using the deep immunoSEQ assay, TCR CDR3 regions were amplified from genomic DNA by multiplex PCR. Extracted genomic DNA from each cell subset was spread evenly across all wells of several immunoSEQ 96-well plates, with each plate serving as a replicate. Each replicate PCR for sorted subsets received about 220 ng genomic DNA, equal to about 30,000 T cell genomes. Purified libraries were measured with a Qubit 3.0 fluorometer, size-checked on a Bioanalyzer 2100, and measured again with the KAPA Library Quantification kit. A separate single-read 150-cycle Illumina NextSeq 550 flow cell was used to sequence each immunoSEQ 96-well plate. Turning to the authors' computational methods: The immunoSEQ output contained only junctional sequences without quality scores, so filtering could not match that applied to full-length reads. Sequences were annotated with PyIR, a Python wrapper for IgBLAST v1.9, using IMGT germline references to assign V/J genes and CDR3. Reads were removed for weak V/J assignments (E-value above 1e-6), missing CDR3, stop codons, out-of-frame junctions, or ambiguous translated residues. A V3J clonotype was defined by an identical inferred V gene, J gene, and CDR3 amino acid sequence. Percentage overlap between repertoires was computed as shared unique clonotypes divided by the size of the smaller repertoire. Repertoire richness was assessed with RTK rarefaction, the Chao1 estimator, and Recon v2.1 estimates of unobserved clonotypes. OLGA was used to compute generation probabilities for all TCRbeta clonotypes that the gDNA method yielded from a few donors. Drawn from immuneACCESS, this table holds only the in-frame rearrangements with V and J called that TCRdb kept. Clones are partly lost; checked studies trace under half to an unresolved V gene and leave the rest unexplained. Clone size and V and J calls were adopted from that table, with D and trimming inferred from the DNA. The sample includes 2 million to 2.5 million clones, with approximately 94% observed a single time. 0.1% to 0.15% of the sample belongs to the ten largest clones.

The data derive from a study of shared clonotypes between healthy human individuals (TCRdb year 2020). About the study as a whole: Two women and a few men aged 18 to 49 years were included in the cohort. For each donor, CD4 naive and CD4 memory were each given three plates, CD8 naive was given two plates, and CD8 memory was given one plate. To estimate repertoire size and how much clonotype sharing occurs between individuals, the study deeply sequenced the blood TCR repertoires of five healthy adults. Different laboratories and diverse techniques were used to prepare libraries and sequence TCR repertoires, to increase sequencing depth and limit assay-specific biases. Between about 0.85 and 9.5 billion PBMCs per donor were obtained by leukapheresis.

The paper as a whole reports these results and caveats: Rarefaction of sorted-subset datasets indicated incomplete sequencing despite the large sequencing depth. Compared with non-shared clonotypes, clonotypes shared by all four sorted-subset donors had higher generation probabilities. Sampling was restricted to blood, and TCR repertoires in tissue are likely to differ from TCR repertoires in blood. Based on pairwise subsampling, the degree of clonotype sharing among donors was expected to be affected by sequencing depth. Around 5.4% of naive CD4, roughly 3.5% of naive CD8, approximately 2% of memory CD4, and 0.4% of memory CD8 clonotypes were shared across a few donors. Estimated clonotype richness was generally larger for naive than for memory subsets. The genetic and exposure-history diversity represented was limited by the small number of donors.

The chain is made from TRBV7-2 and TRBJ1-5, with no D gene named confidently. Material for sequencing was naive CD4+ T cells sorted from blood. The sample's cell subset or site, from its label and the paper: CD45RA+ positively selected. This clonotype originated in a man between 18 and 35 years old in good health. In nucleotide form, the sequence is TGTGCCAGCAGCAAGATGTACCAGCCCCAGCATTTT. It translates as CASSKMYQPQHF.